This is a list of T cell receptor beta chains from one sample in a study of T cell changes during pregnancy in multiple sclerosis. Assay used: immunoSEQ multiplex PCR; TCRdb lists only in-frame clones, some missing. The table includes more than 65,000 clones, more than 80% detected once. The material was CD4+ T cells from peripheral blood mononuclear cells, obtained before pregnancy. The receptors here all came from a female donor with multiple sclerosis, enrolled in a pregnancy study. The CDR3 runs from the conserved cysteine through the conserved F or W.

CDR3aa: CAWSGGAPGNSPLHF
v_gene: TRBV30

CDR3aa: CAISEGGTASNQPQHF
v_gene: TRBV10-3

CDR3aa: CASGEGAADTQYF
v_gene: TRBV12-5

CDR3aa: CASSPGTGSTSGYF
v_gene: TRBV2

CDR3aa: CASRLAGVYNEQFF
v_gene: TRBV5-1

CDR3aa: CASSFSTGYEQFF
v_gene: TRBV27

CDR3aa: CASSIGQVATNEKLFF
v_gene: TRBV9

CDR3aa: CASSSGDSSYEQYF
v_gene: TRBV19

CDR3aa: CASSVGAQLFTDTQYF
v_gene: TRBV9

CDR3aa: CASSLGTRSQETQYF
v_gene: TRBV5-4

CDR3aa: CASSAGLAADTQYF
v_gene: TRBV7-2

CDR3aa: CASSLQQGSQGYTF
v_gene: TRBV28

CDR3aa: CASRTGTQDEKLFF
v_gene: TRBV19

CDR3aa: CAISDWGTAEQFF
v_gene: TRBV10-3

CDR3aa: CASSDIANTGELFF
v_gene: TRBV6-1

CDR3aa: CASQDRADGELFF
v_gene: TRBV19

CDR3aa: CAWSDNELSGYTF
v_gene: TRBV30

CDR3aa: CASSFWTGLGSGANVLTF
v_gene: TRBV28

CDR3aa: CASSLEAGGNIQYF
v_gene: TRBV11-2

CDR3aa: CASRGGPRETQYF
v_gene: TRBV6-5

CDR3aa: CASSQARSGGNTEAFF
v_gene: TRBV5-1

CDR3aa: CAISEPGIMGNTEAFF
v_gene: TRBV10-3

CDR3aa: CASRFRGRRYEQYF
v_gene: TRBV5-8

CDR3aa: CASSLDRGQPQHF
v_gene: TRBV11-2

CDR3aa: CASSPTVFPYEQYF
v_gene: TRBV7-9

CDR3aa: CATYLKTGLAGGEQFF
v_gene: TRBV27

CDR3aa: CASSFNRGSGNTIYF
v_gene: TRBV11-2

CDR3aa: CASSALLRETQYF
v_gene: TRBV2

CDR3aa: CASSPTLAGPRYNEQFF
v_gene: TRBV11-2

CDR3aa: CASSLEQGKANYGYTF
v_gene: TRBV5-4

CDR3aa: CASSVGGLAGGSYNEQFF
v_gene: TRBV9

CDR3aa: CASSLAGATGELFF
v_gene: TRBV5-1

CDR3aa: CASSIFRDRGYEQYF
v_gene: TRBV19

CDR3aa: CASSVDPGPLSGANVLTF
v_gene: TRBV9

CDR3aa: CASSSSTPGGHQPQHF
v_gene: TRBV19

CDR3aa: CASSLRGPYNEQFF
v_gene: TRBV5-6

CDR3aa: CASSSSRAQYF
v_gene: TRBV27

CDR3aa: CASSDRPNTEAFF
v_gene: TRBV19

CDR3aa: CASSGDRGYGYTF
v_gene: TRBV5-6

CDR3aa: CASSIQGHQATMRQFF
v_gene: TRBV19

CDR3aa: CASSHRDRGTEAFF
v_gene: TRBV27

CDR3aa: CASSSTQEANYGYTF
v_gene: TRBV7-9

CDR3aa: CASSPRDRADNQPQHF
v_gene: TRBV19

CDR3aa: CAWRLRIAGISGANVLTF
v_gene: TRBV30

CDR3aa: CASSVADGTDTQYF
v_gene: TRBV9

CDR3aa: CASSTQKTGVGAFF
v_gene: TRBV19

CDR3aa: CASDMNLNTEAFF
v_gene: TRBV6-1

CDR3aa: CASSLRIQGEETQYF
v_gene: TRBV5-1

CDR3aa: CAWSEFGRVQGHYEQYF
v_gene: TRBV30

CDR3aa: CASSVSLGGLGQDEQFF
v_gene: TRBV9